This T cell receptor (beta chain) emerged from a study of neoadjuvant nivolumab and ipilimumab in lung cancer. Profiling relied on immunoSEQ multiplex PCR, and the TCRdb table lists in-frame clones only, not all of them. The sample lists about 17,000 clones, around 69% seen once, with about 8.5% in the top ten. The germline CDR1 and CDR2 sequences are SGHVS and FQNEAQ. V lost 4 bases to trimming and J lost 2 bases; unmatched junction nucleotides: 5. This CDR3 comprises 15 residues. V is TRBV7-8 and J is TRBJ1-5; 7 nucleotides align to TRBD1. Material: tumor tissue, obtained after neoadjuvant nivolumab, alone or with ipilimumab, at or shortly before surgery. The TCR comes from an adult with non-small cell lung cancer. The CDR3 DNA is TGTGCCAGCAGCTCTAACAGGGGAGGCAATCAGCCCCAGCATTTT. This codes for CASSSNRGGNQPQHF. Using reference TRBV7-8 and TRBJ1-5 for the parts outside the CDR3, the full variable domain is GAGVSQSPRYKVAKRGQDVALRCDPISGHVSLFWYQQALGQGPEFLTYFQNEAQLDKSGLPSDRFFAERPEGSVSTLKIQRTQQEDSAVYLCASSSNRGGNQPQHFGDGTRLSIL.